One sample yielded the 26 T cell receptor beta chains listed below, sequenced in a study of OX40 agonist ivuxolimab in advanced cancers. Profiling relied on immunoSEQ multiplex PCR, and the TCRdb table lists in-frame clones only, not all of them. The table has some 17,000 clones, around 83% seen once. Sequencing used CD4+ or CD8+ T cells sorted from blood, obtained in a trial of the OX40 agonist ivuxolimab. These receptor sequences come from an adult with an advanced solid tumor such as melanoma, head and neck, liver or kidney cancer.

This sequence joins TRBV7-7 and TRBJ2-7, with D possibly being TRBD1 (6 bases). Germline-derived CDR1 and CDR2 are SSHAT and FNYEAQ (reference sequence). Trimming took 3 bases from V and 2 from J, leaving 14 bases between them. The CDR3 is 15 amino acids. The CDR3 sequence: CASSFRGGPTYEQYF. The CDR3 DNA sequence: TGTGCCAGCAGCTTCAGGGGCGGACCGACCTACGAGCAGTACTTC. Based on the CDR3 plus reference TRBV7-7 and TRBJ2-7, the full variable domain is GAGVSQSPRYKVTKRGQDVTLRCDPISSHATLYWYQQALGQGPEFLTYFNYEAQPDKSGLPSDRFSAERPEGSISTLTIQRTEQRDSAMYRCASSFRGGPTYEQYFGPGTRLTVT.

The rearrangement joins TRBV9 to TRBJ1-2; D uncertain. V lost 5 bases, J lost 2 bases, and 7 bases lay in between. Germline V CDR1 and CDR2: SGDLS, YYNGEE. The CDR3 spans 12 residues. Here the CDR3 DNA reads TGTGCCAGCAGGGGCTGGAACTATGGCTACACCTTC. Amino acid sequence: CASRGWNYGYTF.

This clone was seen once. This chain uses TRBV28 with TRBJ1-5; no reliable D call. CDR1 MDHEN and CDR2 SYDVKM come from the germline V gene. Between the trimmed V and J ends, which lost 6 bases and 2 bases, there was a span of 20 bases. The CDR3 is 17 residues long. The CDR3 DNA sequence: TGTGCCAGCAGCCCACCCGGGCCTCAGCGGGGCAATCAGCCCCAGCATTTT. This gives the protein CASSPPGPQRGNQPQHF.

Worth noting for this clone: This may be a read error: a much more frequent sequence differs by one nucleotide. This chain uses TRBV4-1 with TRBJ2-3; weak D call: TRBD1 (6 bases). Germline loops: CDR1 MGHRA, CDR2 YSYEKL. CDR3 size: 16 residues. The CDR3 DNA reads TGCGCCAGCAGCCCCTACCGAGACAGGATAACAGATGCGCAGTATTTT. Translated: CASSPYRDRITDAQYF.

This clone was recorded once. The chain is built from TRBV7-9 and TRBJ2-2, with TRBD2 as a possible D gene (6 bases). Trimming shortened V by 5 bases and J by 4 bases, and 14 bases separated the two germline ends. The CDR3 has 15 residues. Germline CDR1 and CDR2: SEHNR and FQNEAQ (reference sequence). The CDR3: CASSGLGGATGELFF. The CDR3 region has the DNA TGTGCCAGCAGCGGGCTAGGAGGGGCCACCGGGGAGCTGTTTTTT.

The CDR3 loop reads CASSPRGGSAYEQYF. CDR3 DNA sequence: TGTGCCAGCAGCCCCCGTGGTGGGAGCGCCTACGAGCAGTACTTC. The chain recombines TRBV7-2 with TRBJ2-7; a weak D match, TRBD2 (5 bases). The CDR3 is 15 residues long. The germline gives CDR1 SGHTA, CDR2 FQGNSA. Deletions cut 5 bases from V and 2 bases from J, with 16 bases between.

The chain is built from TRBV4-3 and TRBJ1-2; D uncertain. The CDR3 is 15 residues long. Germline V gene lookup returns CDR1 LGHNA and CDR2 YSLEER. V shed 0 bases and J shed 4 bases, with 12 bases lying between them. CDR3 sequence reads: CASSQDWSVSYGYTF. Here the CDR3 DNA reads TGCGCCAGCAGCCAAGATTGGTCCGTAAGCTATGGCTACACCTTC.

In its sample, this clone was seen a few times. V and J are TRBV5-1 and TRBJ1-6, with TRBD1 matching over 7 bases. This CDR3 comprises 17 residues. The germline CDR1 and CDR2 sequences are SGHRS and YFSETQ. Germline trimming cut 2 bases from V and 0 bases from J; bases unmatched to any gene: 5. CDR3 sequence: CASSLQGSLSYNSPLHF. The CDR3 DNA is TGCGCCAGCAGCTTACAGGGGTCCCTCTCCTATAATTCACCCCTCCACTTT.

V usage is TRBV28 and J usage is TRBJ1-1; D gene ambiguous. Germline CDR1 reads MDHEN; CDR2 reads SYDVKM. Trimming removed 4 bases from V and 5 bases from J, with 8 bases in between. The CDR3 runs 12 residues. The CDR3 DNA sequence: TGTGCCAGCAGTTCTGTCGGGACTGAAGCTTTCTTT. This encodes CASSSVGTEAFF.

For the CDR3, the DNA is TGTGCCAGCAGGCCCGAGGGGGGATTCAATCAGCCCCAGCATTTT. Its translation: CASRPEGGFNQPQHF. The chain combines TRBV27 with TRBJ1-5, with D possibly being TRBD1 (6 bases). This CDR3 contains 15 residues. The V end lost 6 bases, the J end lost 3 bases, and 15 bases lay between the germline ends. The germline V gene encodes CDR1 MNHEY and CDR2 SMNVEV (reference sequence).

This clone was seen a handful of times. V and J are TRBV28 and TRBJ1-2; the match to TRBD1 covers 8 bases. J gave up 8 bases and V 7 bases, and 15 bases lay outside the gene matches. The germline V gene has CDR1 MDHEN and CDR2 SYDVKM. This CDR3 contains 15 residues. The CDR3 region has the DNA TGTGCCAGCACCTCCCGGTCCAGGGGGCGAGAGGGCTACACCTTC. Protein: CASTSRSRGREGYTF.

The chain joins TRBV18 to TRBJ1-1; maybe TRBD1 (6 bases). The ends were cut back, 6 bases at V and 5 bases at J, with 19 bases in the middle. Germline loops: CDR1 KGHSH, CDR2 LQKENI. The CDR3 spans 15 residues. The CDR3 spells CASSAEDRRRTEAFF. The CDR3 bases are TGTGCCAGCTCGGCGGAAGACAGGAGAAGAACTGAAGCTTTCTTT.

The V call is TRBV28, the J call TRBJ1-5; D gene uncertain. This CDR3 has 14 residues. V was clipped by 7 bases and J by 3 bases, with 13 bases between them. Germline values: CDR1 MDHEN, CDR2 SYDVKM. This CDR3 is CASKNAEPNQPQHF. In DNA, the CDR3 is TGTGCCAGCAAGAACGCTGAGCCCAATCAGCCCCAGCATTTT.

The chain recombines TRBV15 with TRBJ2-5; 7 bases map to TRBD1. This CDR3 contains 16 residues. Looked up from germline, CDR1 is LNHNV and CDR2 is YYDKDF (reference sequence). Unmatched junction bases numbered 8, after V lost 0 bases and J lost 4 bases. The CDR3 region has the DNA TGTGCCACCAGCAGAGACCTAGGGGGCGGGCGAGAGACCCAGTACTTC. It translates to CATSRDLGGGRETQYF.

The chain employs TRBV7-2 and TRBJ1-2, with TRBD1 as a possible D gene (5 bases). From germline, CDR1 is SGHTA and CDR2 FQGNSA. The CDR3 spans 15 residues. V gave up 5 bases and J gave up 0 bases, with 13 bases separating them. This chain's CDR3 is CASSLGTHANYGYTF. The CDR3 DNA reads TGTGCCAGCAGCCTAGGGACCCATGCTAACTATGGCTACACCTTC. Full variable domain (outside the CDR3, taken from reference TRBV7-2 and TRBJ1-2): GAGVSQSPSNKVTEKGKDVELRCDPISGHTALYWYRQSLGQGLEFLIYFQGNSAPDKSGLPSDRFSAERTGGSVSTLTIQRTQQEDSAVYLCASSLGTHANYGYTFGSGTRLTVV.

This clone turned up a few times. The CDR3 DNA sequence: TGTGCCAGCAGTCGACAGGGAAATCAGCCCCAGCATTTT. This translates into CASSRQGNQPQHF. The V call is TRBV6-5, the J call TRBJ1-5; TRBD1 agrees at 7 bases. This CDR3 region has 13 residues. The trim removed 5 bases at V and 4 bases at J, leaving 2 bases unmatched. Germline CDR1 MNHEY, CDR2 SVGAGI.

The rearrangement links TRBV6-5 to TRBJ1-4; unclear D gene. In germline, CDR1 is MNHEY, CDR2 SVGAGI. V gave up 3 bases and J gave up 1 base, with 6 bases separating them. The length of the CDR3 is 14 residues. CDR3: CASSYGGTNEKLFF. The CDR3 bases are TGTGCCAGCAGTTATGGTGGAACTAATGAAAAACTGTTTTTT.

The chain has TRBV30 and TRBJ1-4; unclear D gene. The CDR3 covers 11 residues. Trimming removed 4 bases from V and 14 bases from J, with 14 bases in between. Germline V gene lookup returns CDR1 GTSNPN and CDR2 SVGIG (reference sequence). The CDR3: CAWTSRERLFF. CDR3 coding DNA: TGTGCCTGGACGTCGCGGGAAAGGCTGTTTTTT. The entire variable domain, with the rest obtained from reference TRBV30 and TRBJ1-4, is as follows: SQTIHQWPATLVQPVGSPLSLECTVEGTSNPNLYWYRQAAGRGLQLLFYSVGIGQISSEVPQNLSASRPQDRQFILSSKKLLLSDSGFYLCAWTSRERLFFGSGTQLSVL.

The gene calls are TRBV28 and TRBJ2-3, with 9 bases matching TRBD2. CDR1 is MDHEN, CDR2 SYDVKM, per germline. The junction had 2 bases not matched to a gene; V was cut back by 6 bases and J by 1 base. This CDR3 contains 14 residues. CDR3 loop: CASRSSGGTDTQYF. The DNA for the CDR3 is TGTGCCAGCAGATCTAGCGGGGGCACAGATACGCAGTATTTT.

The chain employs TRBV10-3 and TRBJ1-5; TRBD1 agrees at 10 bases. J gave up 2 bases and V 6 bases, and 10 bases lay outside the gene matches. Germline values: CDR1 ENHRY, CDR2 SYGVKD. The CDR3 has 17 residues. CDR3 coding DNA: TGTGCCATCAGCCCGGGACAGGGGCTTATTCGCAATCAGCCCCAGCATTTT. It is translated as CAISPGQGLIRNQPQHF.

This chain uses TRBV5-1 with TRBJ2-2, with D tentatively TRBD1 (5 bases). CDR1 is SGHRS and CDR2 is YFSETQ in the germline V gene. Trimming removed 0 bases at V and 10 bases at J, with 16 bases between. The CDR3 has 15 amino acids. The CDR3: CASSLADEGVEELFF. The DNA for the CDR3 is TGCGCCAGCAGCTTGGCCGACGAAGGGGTTGAGGAGCTGTTTTTT.

This clone has just a few counts. This rearrangement joins TRBV11-2 to TRBJ2-7, with D perhaps TRBD2 (6 bases). V lost 5 bases, J lost 0 bases, and 20 bases lay in between. Germline V lookup: CDR1 SGHAT, CDR2 FQNNGV. CDR3 length: 17 residues. Here the CDR3 DNA reads TGTGCCAGCAGCCGCCTCCGTGGGACTGAAAGCTCCTACGAGCAGTACTTC. Its protein is CASSRLRGTESSYEQYF.

The CDR3: CASSDLRWGEQFF. The CDR3 DNA sequence: TGTGCCAGCAGCGACCTCCGGTGGGGTGAGCAGTTCTTC. The rearrangement uses TRBV2 and TRBJ2-1; D remains ambiguous. In germline, CDR1 is SNHLY, CDR2 FYNNEI. Trimming pared 6 bases from V and 9 bases from J, leaving 15 bases between. The CDR3 length is 13 residues.

The CDR3 sequence is CASSTGQGETEAFF. Here the CDR3 DNA reads TGTGCCAGCAGCACCGGACAGGGTGAAACTGAAGCTTTCTTT. The V and J genes are TRBV7-9 and TRBJ1-1; 8 bases agree with TRBD1. The CDR3 covers 14 residues. V shed 5 bases, J shed 5 bases, and the junction held 7 bases outside the gene matches. Germline V gene lookup returns CDR1 SEHNR and CDR2 FQNEAQ (reference sequence). Filled out from reference TRBV7-9 and TRBJ1-1, the complete variable domain reads DTGVSQNPRHKITKRGQNVTFRCDPISEHNRLYWYRQTLGQGPEFLTYFQNEAQLEKSRLLSDRFSAERPKGSFSTLEIQRTEQGDSAMYLCASSTGQGETEAFFGQGTRLTVV.

In its sample, this clone ranks as medium-sized (0.01 to 0.1%). The chain joins TRBV7-9 to TRBJ1-1; 7 nucleotides match TRBD1. The CDR3 sequence is 15 residues long. Germline assignment: CDR1 SEHNR and CDR2 FQNEAQ (reference sequence). V lost 4 bases and J lost 2; bases outside the gene matches: 7. DNA for the CDR3: TGTGCCAGCAGCTCCCGACAGGGCCATAACACTGAAGCTTTCTTT. Its translation is CASSSRQGHNTEAFF.

This rearrangement joins TRBV25-1 to TRBJ1-1, with 7 bases lining up with TRBD1. The CDR3 consists of 14 residues. Looked up from germline, CDR1 is MGHDK and CDR2 is SYGVNS. With V trimmed by 9 bases and J by 5 bases, 12 bases remained unmatched. This CDR3 reads CASTQGNVKTEAFF. As DNA, the CDR3 is TGTGCCAGTACACAGGGGAATGTAAAGACTGAAGCTTTCTTT.